This T cell receptor (beta chain) was sequenced in a study of long-term antiretroviral therapy in people with HIV. About this clone itself: The antigen is not known.

Notes on the study in general: Relative to transplant donor controls, diversity remained lower despite increasing after ART. Information on adherence, resistance and therapy changes was unavailable.

Every one of the participants with HIV received treatment in the United States. The CDR3 sequence is 13 residues long. Germline V gene data show CDR1 as SGHAT and CDR2 as FQNNGV. V lost 5 bases and J lost 3, with 10 bases in between. A v3.0 immunoSEQ assay was performed at survey level. Per-sample sequencing targets were roughly 40,000-50,000 T-cell genomes. Generated by immunoSEQ multiplex PCR, the TCRdb table keeps only in-frame clones and is missing some. Of 34,000 or so clones in the sample, around 83% were seen once. This chain links TRBV11-2 with TRBJ1-1; D gene ambiguous. The source of this sequence is a woman in her twenties or thirties with HIV. This material consisted of unsorted PBMCs, taken just under 2.9 years before starting antiretroviral therapy. In DNA, the CDR3 is TGTGCCAGCAGCCCAAAGATGGACACTGAAGCTTTCTTT. This translates into CASSPKMDTEAFF. The complete variable domain, with remaining parts taken from reference TRBV11-2 and TRBJ1-1, reads EAGVAQSPRYKIIEKRQSVAFWCNPISGHATLYWYQQILGQGPKLLIQFQNNGVVDDSQLPKDRFSAERLKGVDSTLKIQPAKLEDSAVYLCASSPKMDTEAFFGQGTRLTVV.